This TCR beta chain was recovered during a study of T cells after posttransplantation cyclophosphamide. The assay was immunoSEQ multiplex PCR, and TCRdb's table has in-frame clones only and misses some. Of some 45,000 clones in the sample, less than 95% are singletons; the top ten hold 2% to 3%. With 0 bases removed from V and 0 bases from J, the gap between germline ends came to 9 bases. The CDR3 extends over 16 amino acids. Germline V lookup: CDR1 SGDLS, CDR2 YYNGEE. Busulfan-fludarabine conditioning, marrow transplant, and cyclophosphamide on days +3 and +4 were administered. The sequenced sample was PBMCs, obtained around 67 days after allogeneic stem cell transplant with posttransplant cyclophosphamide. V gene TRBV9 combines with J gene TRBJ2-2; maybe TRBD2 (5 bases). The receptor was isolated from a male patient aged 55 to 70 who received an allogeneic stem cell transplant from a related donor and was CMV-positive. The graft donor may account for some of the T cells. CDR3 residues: CASSVGEQTNTGELFF. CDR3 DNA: TGTGCCAGCAGCGTAGGGGAGCAGACGAACACCGGGGAGCTGTTTTTT. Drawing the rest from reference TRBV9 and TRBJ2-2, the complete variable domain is DSGVTQTPKHLITATGQRVTLRCSPRSGDLSVYWYQQSLDQGLQFLIQYYNGEERAKGNILERFSAQQFPDLHSELNLSSLELGDSALYFCASSVGEQTNTGELFFGEGSRLTVL.